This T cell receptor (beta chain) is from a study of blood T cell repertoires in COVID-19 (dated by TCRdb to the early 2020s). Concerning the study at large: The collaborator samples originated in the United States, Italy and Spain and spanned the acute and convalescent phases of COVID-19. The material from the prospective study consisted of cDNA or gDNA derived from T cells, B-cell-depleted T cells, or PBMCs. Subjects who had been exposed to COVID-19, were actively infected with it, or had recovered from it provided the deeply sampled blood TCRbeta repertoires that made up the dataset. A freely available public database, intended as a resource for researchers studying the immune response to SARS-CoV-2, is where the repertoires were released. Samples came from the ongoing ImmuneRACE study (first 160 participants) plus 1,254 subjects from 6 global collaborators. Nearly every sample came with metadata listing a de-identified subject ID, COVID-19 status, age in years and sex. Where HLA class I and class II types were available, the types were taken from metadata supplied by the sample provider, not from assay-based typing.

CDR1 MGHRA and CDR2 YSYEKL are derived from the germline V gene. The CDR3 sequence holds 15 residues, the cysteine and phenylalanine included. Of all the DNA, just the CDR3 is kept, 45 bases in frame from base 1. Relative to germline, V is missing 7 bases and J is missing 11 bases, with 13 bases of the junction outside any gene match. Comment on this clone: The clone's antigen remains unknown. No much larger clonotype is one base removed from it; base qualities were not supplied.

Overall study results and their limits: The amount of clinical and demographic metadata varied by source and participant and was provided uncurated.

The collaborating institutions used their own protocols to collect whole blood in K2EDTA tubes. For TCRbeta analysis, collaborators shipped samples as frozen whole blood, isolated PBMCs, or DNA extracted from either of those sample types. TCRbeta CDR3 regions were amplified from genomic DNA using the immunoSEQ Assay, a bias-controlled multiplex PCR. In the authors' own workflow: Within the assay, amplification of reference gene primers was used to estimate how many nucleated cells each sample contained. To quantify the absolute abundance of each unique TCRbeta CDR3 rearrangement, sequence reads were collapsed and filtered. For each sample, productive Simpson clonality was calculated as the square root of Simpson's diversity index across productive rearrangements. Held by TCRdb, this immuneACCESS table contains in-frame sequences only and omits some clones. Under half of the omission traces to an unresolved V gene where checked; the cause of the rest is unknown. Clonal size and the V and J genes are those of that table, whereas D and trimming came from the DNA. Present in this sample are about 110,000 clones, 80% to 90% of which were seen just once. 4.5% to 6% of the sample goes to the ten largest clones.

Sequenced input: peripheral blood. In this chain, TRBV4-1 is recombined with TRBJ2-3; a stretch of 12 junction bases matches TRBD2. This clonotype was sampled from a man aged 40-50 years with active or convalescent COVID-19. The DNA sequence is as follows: TGCGCCAGCAAGAGACTAGCGGGAGCTTTGGCAAGGCAGTATTTT. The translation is CASKRLAGALARQYF.